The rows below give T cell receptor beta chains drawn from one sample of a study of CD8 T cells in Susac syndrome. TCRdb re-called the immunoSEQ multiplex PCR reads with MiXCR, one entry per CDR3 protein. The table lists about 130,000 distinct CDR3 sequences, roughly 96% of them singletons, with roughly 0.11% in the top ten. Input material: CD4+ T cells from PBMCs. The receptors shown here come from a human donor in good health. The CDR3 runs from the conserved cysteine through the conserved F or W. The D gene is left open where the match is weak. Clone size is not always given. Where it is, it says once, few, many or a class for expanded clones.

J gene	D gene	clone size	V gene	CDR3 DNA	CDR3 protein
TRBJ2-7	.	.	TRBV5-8	TGTGCCAGCAGCTTGGGGCCAGCCTACGAGCAGTACTTC	CASSLGPAYEQYF
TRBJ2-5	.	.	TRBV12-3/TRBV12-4	TGTGCCAGCAGTTCCTTCGGTTTAGCGAAGCCGGAGACCCAGTACTTC	CASSSFGLAKPETQYF
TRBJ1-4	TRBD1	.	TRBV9	TGTGCCAGCAGCGCTGGGACAGGGGGGGAAAAACTGTTTTTT	CASSAGTGGEKLFF
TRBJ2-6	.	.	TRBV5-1	TGCGCCAGCAGTTCAGGTTCGGTACCCGTCCTGACTTTC	CASSSGSVPVLTF
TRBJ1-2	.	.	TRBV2	TGTGCCAGCAGACCGGACTATGGCTACACCTTC	CASRPDYGYTF
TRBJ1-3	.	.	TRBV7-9	TGTGCCAGCAGCTTAGAGGCCAGCTCTGGAAACACCATATATTTT	CASSLEASSGNTIYF
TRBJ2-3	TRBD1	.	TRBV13	TGTGCCAGCAGCCGAAGACAGGGGTCCACAGATACGCAGTATTTT	CASSRRQGSTDTQYF
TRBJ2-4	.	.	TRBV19	TGTGCCAGTAGTATCGGGGGAGGCAGCAACACCCTAGCCAAAAACATTCAGTACTTC	CASSIGGGSNTLAKNIQYF
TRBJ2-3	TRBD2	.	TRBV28	TGTGCCAGCAACCGACTAGCGGGCGACCCAGATACGCAGTATTTT	CASNRLAGDPDTQYF
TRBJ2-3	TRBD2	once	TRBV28	TGTGCCAGCAGGTTAGCGGGAGGGGGGCCAGATACGCAGTATTTT	CASRLAGGGPDTQYF
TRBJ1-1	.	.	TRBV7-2	TGTGCCAGCAGCCCAGACTATCGGGCTGAAGCTTTCTTT	CASSPDYRAEAFF
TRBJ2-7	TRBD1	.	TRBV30	TGTGCCTGGCCCGGGACAGAACACGAGCAGTACTTC	CAWPGTEHEQYF
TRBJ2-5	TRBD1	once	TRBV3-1	TGTGCCAGCAGCCATGTACCGGGACAGGGCTTAGAGACCCAGTACTTC	CASSHVPGQGLETQYF
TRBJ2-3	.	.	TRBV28	TGTGCCAGCAGTCGCCGCGGCGGAGGCACAGATACGCAGTATTTT	CASSRRGGGTDTQYF
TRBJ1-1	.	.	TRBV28	TGTGCCAGCAGACCCGTCCGATTCACGGGCACTGAAGCTTTCTTT	CASRPVRFTGTEAFF
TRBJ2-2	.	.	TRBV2	TGTGCCAGCAGTGTTCGAACCGGCACCGGGGAGCTGTTTTTT	CASSVRTGTGELFF
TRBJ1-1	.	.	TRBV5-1	TGCGCCAGCAGATTGGGATCCGAGAACACTGAAGCTTTCTTT	CASRLGSENTEAFF
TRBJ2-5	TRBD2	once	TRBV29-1	TGCAGCGTTGTAGGCCAGGGAGGGACTAGCGGGAGTAGAGAGACCCAGTACTTC	CSVVGQGGTSGSRETQYF
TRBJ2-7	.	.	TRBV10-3	TGTGCCATCAGTGAGGGAGGGACGGGCGGTGCATACTTC	CAISEGGTGGAYF
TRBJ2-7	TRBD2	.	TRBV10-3	TGTGCCATCAATTTAGCGGGAGACGGGGCGGAGCAGTACTTC	CAINLAGDGAEQYF
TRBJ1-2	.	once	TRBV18	TGTGCCAGCTCACCGTTGGAGGGGCAGAGTGGCTACACCTTC	CASSPLEGQSGYTF
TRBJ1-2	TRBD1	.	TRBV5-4	TGTGCCAGCAGCTTTGGAGGGGACAGTTACCCCTATGGCTACACCTTC	CASSFGGDSYPYGYTF
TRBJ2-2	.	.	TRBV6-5	TGTGCCGCCCGGGCATCAGTCACCGGGGAGCTGTTTTTT	CAARASVTGELFF
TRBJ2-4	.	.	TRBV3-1	TGTGCCAGCAGCCATGAATCCCTGGTTCAGTACTTC	CASSHESLVQYF